Listed below are T cell receptor beta chains from one sample, sequenced in a study of identical twins. Each CDR3 protein is one row after TCRdb ran MiXCR on the 5' RACE reads. The sample yields about 790,000 distinct CDR3 sequences, 15% to 20% seen once. The same sample was also studied in work on T cells expressing NK-cell markers.

The sample consisted of PBMCs. The receptors stem from a woman aged 18-30 years in good health. Both conserved end residues are part of each CDR3. The order of the fields is V gene, J gene, clone size, D gene, CDR3 protein, CDR3 DNA. The D gene is left open where the match is weak. Clone size is not always given. Where it is, it says once, few, many or a class for expanded clones.

>TRBV18|TRBJ2-5|.|.
CASSPPSSNPQETQYF
TGTGCCAGCTCACCACCTAGCTCAAATCCTCAAGAGACCCAGTACTTC
>TRBV7-9|TRBJ1-1|.|TRBD1
CASSPKGQGTEAFF
TGTGCCAGCAGCCCAAAGGGACAGGGCACTGAAGCTTTCTTT
>TRBV29-1|TRBJ2-7|.|TRBD1
CSVEVPRTGAYEQYF
TGCAGCGTTGAAGTTCCGAGGACAGGGGCCTACGAGCAGTACTTC
>TRBV4-1|TRBJ2-1|.|.
CASSRPGLPYNEQFF
TGCGCCAGCAGCCGGCCGGGACTCCCCTACAATGAGCAGTTCTTC
>TRBV12-3/TRBV12-4|TRBJ2-5|many|.
CASSFWPAKETQYF
TGTGCCAGCAGTTTTTGGCCAGCAAAAGAGACCCAGTACTTC
>TRBV20-1|TRBJ1-2|few|.
CSASKGLNYGYTF
TGCAGTGCTAGTAAGGGGCTGAACTATGGCTACACCTTC
>TRBV12-3/TRBV12-4|TRBJ2-3|many|TRBD1
CASRGQLLTSTDTQYF
TGTGCCAGCAGGGGACAGCTACTGACTAGCACAGATACGCAGTATTTT
>TRBV15|TRBJ2-3|.|.
CATSNTDTQYF
TGTGCCACCAGCAACACAGATACGCAGTATTTT
>TRBV7-9|TRBJ1-2|many|TRBD1
CASTQTGDYGYTF
TGTGCCAGCACCCAGACAGGGGACTATGGCTACACCTTC
>TRBV9|TRBJ2-2|.|.
CASSVQVSNTGELFF
TGTGCCAGCAGTGTACAGGTCTCGAACACCGGGGAGCTGTTTTTT
>TRBV5-1|TRBJ2-5|.|TRBD1
CASSGTGTETQYF
TGCGCCAGCAGCGGGACAGGGACGGAGACCCAGTACTTC
>TRBV20-1|TRBJ2-7|.|TRBD2
CSAGTSEVEQYF
TGCAGCGCCGGGACTAGCGAAGTCGAGCAGTACTTC
>TRBV12-3/TRBV12-4|TRBJ1-5|many|TRBD1
CATRSGTGGNQPQHF
TGTGCCACACGCTCCGGGACAGGAGGCAATCAGCCCCAGCATTTT
>TRBV29-1|TRBJ2-3|few|TRBD2
CSVRNTGGSDTQYF
TGCAGCGTTCGGAATACGGGGGGGTCAGATACGCAGTATTTT
>TRBV3-1|TRBJ2-1|.|TRBD2
CASSQRLAGHNEQFF
TGTGCCAGCAGCCAAAGGCTAGCGGGCCACAATGAGCAGTTCTTC
>TRBV20-1|TRBJ2-5|.|.
CSATAGTGRETQYF
TGCAGTGCTACAGCAGGGACCGGCCGAGAGACCCAGTACTTC
>TRBV20-1|TRBJ2-4|.|.
CSARGDFLIAKNIQYF
TGCAGTGCTAGAGGGGACTTCCTCATAGCCAAAAACATTCAGTACTTC
>TRBV3-1|TRBJ2-7|.|.
CASSLLQATSEQYF
TGTGCCAGCAGCCTCTTGCAGGCTACCTCCGAGCAGTACTTC
>TRBV25-1|TRBJ1-2|few|.
CARWDLQLFDNYGYTF
TGTGCCAGATGGGACCTCCAGCTCTTCGACAACTATGGCTACACCTTC
>TRBV3-1|TRBJ2-1|.|TRBD1
CASSRLTGSYNEQFF
TGTGCCAGCAGTCGCCTGACAGGGTCCTACAATGAGCAGTTCTTC
>TRBV20-1|TRBJ2-3|few|.
CSAGNWGADTDTQYF
TGCAGTGCCGGAAATTGGGGGGCAGACACAGATACGCAGTATTTT
>TRBV4-3|TRBJ1-1|medium-sized|.
CASSQDEGLRASMNTEAFF
TGCGCCAGCAGCCAAGATGAGGGGCTGAGGGCGTCCATGAACACTGAAGCTTTCTTT
>TRBV7-9|TRBJ2-1|.|.
CASRPTRFREQFF
TGTGCCAGCAGGCCGACTAGATTTCGGGAGCAGTTCTTC
>TRBV6-6|TRBJ2-3|many|.
CASTQEGDTQYF
TGTGCCAGCACCCAGGAAGGAGATACGCAGTATTTT
>TRBV29-1|TRBJ2-7|.|.
CSVELGTAYYEQYF
TGCAGCGTTGAATTGGGGACTGCTTACTACGAGCAGTACTTC
>TRBV7-2|TRBJ2-5|.|.
CASSLARFETQYF
TGTGCCAGCAGCTTGGCCAGGTTCGAGACCCAGTACTTC